This passage covers 7 T cell receptor beta chains from one sample sequenced in a study of shared clonotypes between healthy human individuals. Only in-frame clones appear in the TCRdb table, and some are missing; sequencing was by immunoSEQ multiplex PCR. This table holds some 2,400,000 clones, approximately 96% found once. Sequenced: naive CD4+ T cells sorted from blood. Subset here: CD45RA+ positively selected. These receptors originate from a man younger than 35 in good health.

The genes are TRBV29-1 and TRBJ2-1; 11 nucleotides agree with TRBD2. V gave up 2 bases and J gave up 6 bases; unmatched junction bases: 3. CDR1 and CDR2 from the germline V gene are SQVTM and ANQGSEA. The CDR3 runs to 14 residues. The CDR3 sequence is CSVEIAGGRNEQFF. The CDR3 DNA reads TGCAGCGTTGAAATAGCGGGAGGGCGCAATGAGCAGTTCTTC.

The chain uses TRBV30 and TRBJ1-4, with 7 bases that match TRBD1. The CDR3 totals 13 residues. Germline V gene sequence: CDR1 GTSNPN, CDR2 SVGIG (reference sequence). Trimming at V came to 2 bases and at J to 8 bases, leaving 5 bases not matched to a gene. The CDR3 is CAWSSQGQEKLFF. The DNA of the CDR3 is TGTGCCTGGAGTTCACAGGGACAGGAAAAACTGTTTTTT.

The chain combines TRBV5-6 with TRBJ2-1; D is perhaps TRBD1 or TRBD2 (5 bases each). Trimming removed 4 bases at V and 11 bases at J, with 10 bases between. The CDR3 loop spans 11 amino acids. Germline V gene data show CDR1 as SGHDT and CDR2 as YYEEEE. Here the CDR3 reads CASSIRGQQFF. The CDR3 DNA sequence: TGTGCCAGCAGCATCCGGGGCCAGCAGTTCTTC. The variable domain in full, with the rest retrieved from reference TRBV5-6 and TRBJ2-1, is DAGVTQSPTHLIKTRGQQVTLRCSPKSGHDTVSWYQQALGQGPQFIFQYYEEEERQRGNFPDRFSGHQFPNYSSELNVNALLLGDSALYLCASSIRGQQFFGPGTRLTVL.

This chain uses TRBV2 with TRBJ2-7; TRBD1 matches at 10 bases. Looked up from germline, CDR1 is SNHLY and CDR2 is FYNNEI. The CDR3 is 15 residues long. V lost 7 bases to trimming and J lost 9 bases; unmatched junction nucleotides: 15. This CDR3 reads CASKKSSPDRGTQYF. The CDR3 DNA sequence: TGTGCCAGCAAGAAGTCTTCTCCGGACAGGGGGACGCAGTACTTC.

This clone was found once. Within the sample, other DNA sequences also encode this same CDR3. The rearrangement joins TRBV5-1 to TRBJ2-5; 13 bases align to TRBD2. Germline lookup yields CDR1 SGHRS and CDR2 YFSETQ. This CDR3 contains 15 residues. V dropped 4 bases and J dropped 4; count of bases not matched to a gene: 4. This chain's CDR3 is CASSLGLAGVETQYF. In DNA, the CDR3 is TGCGCCAGCAGCCTCGGACTAGCGGGGGTAGAGACCCAGTACTTC.

This clone has just a few counts. Within the sample, other DNA sequences also encode this same CDR3. This chain uses TRBV19 with TRBJ1-6; 10 nucleotides align to TRBD1. The CDR3 sequence is 14 residues long. CDR1 is LNHDA and CDR2 is SQIVND in the germline V gene (reference sequence). V lost 3 bases to trimming and J lost 8 bases; unmatched junction nucleotides: 1. CDR3 sequence: CASSIGTGDSPLHF. Written as DNA, the CDR3 is TGTGCCAGTAGTATTGGGACAGGGGATTCACCCCTCCACTTT. Full variable domain (missing parts from reference TRBV19 and TRBJ1-6): DGGITQSPKYLFRKEGQNVTLSCEQNLNHDAMYWYRQDPGQGLRLIYYSQIVNDFQKGDIAEGYSVSREKKESFPLTVTSAQKNPTAFYLCASSIGTGDSPLHFGNGTRLTVT.

This rearrangement joins TRBV10-3 to TRBJ1-4, with TRBD1 matching over 7 bases. Germline CDR1 ENHRY, CDR2 SYGVKD. The CDR3 extends over 12 amino acids. Trimming took 11 bases from V and 8 from J; bases not matched to a gene: 8. The CDR3 loop reads CASRGIGEKLFF. The CDR3 DNA reads as TGTGCCTCCAGGGGGATAGGCGAAAAACTGTTTTTT.